This T cell receptor beta chain was recorded in a study of CD8+ T cells in alopecia areata. Extraction and reverse transcription of RNA yielded cDNA as the sequencing template. Using immunoSEQ multiplex PCR, the repertoire was profiled, and TCRdb retains in-frame clones only, with some absent. The sample lists 150,000 to 200,000 clones; just under 60% were seen once. The table lists this clone with a count of one. CDR1 and CDR2 from the germline V gene are SQVTM and ANQGSEA. The CDR3 is made up of 14 amino acids. Trimming took off 0 bases at V and 3 bases at J, with 11 bases between the two ends. V usage is TRBV29-1 and J usage is TRBJ1-2; D may be TRBD1 (6 bases). This TCR derives from a human donor with alopecia areata. Sequences were derived from CD4+ T cells sorted from blood, sampled at week 0. CDR3 loop: CSVEEGRGYYGYTF. The CDR3 nucleotides read TGCAGCGTTGAAGAGGGCAGGGGTTACTATGGCTACACCTTC.